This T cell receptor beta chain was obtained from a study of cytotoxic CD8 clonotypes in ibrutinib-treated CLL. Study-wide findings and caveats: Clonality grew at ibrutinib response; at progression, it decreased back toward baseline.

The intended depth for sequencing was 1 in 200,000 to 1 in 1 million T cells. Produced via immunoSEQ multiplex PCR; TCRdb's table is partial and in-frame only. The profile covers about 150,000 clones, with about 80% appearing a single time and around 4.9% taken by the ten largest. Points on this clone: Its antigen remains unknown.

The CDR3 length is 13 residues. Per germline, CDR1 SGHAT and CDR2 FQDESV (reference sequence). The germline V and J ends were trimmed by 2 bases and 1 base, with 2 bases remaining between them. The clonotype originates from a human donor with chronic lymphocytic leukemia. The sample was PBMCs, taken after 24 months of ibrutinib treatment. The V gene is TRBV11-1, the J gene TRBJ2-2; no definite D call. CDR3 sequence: CASSLQNTGELFF. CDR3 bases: TGTGCCAGCAGCTTACAGAACACCGGGGAGCTGTTTTTT.